These 32 T cell receptor beta chains were sequenced from one sample in a study of T cell responses to AZD1222 COVID-19 vaccine. Repertoires were generated with immunoSEQ multiplex PCR, while TCRdb's copy carries only in-frame clones and drops some. The sample includes about 170,000 clones, approximately 90% seen only once; the top ten take less than 3%. The specimen comprised peripheral blood, sampled on day 0 of AZD1222 vaccination. These receptor sequences come from an adult in good health.

This clone was detected only once. The chain joins TRBV7-9 to TRBJ1-5, with 7 bases identical to TRBD1. V trimming: 4 bases; J trimming: 0 bases; junction bases outside the gene matches: 6. Germline CDR1 SEHNR, CDR2 FQNEAQ (reference sequence). The CDR3 sequence is 16 residues long. The CDR3 here is CASSSWTGSSNQPQHF. The CDR3 DNA is TGTGCCAGCAGCTCGTGGACAGGCAGTAGCAATCAGCCCCAGCATTTT.

This clone was picked up one time. The rearrangement uses TRBV7-8 and TRBJ2-7; a possible D gene is TRBD1 (6 bases). Trimming stripped 1 base from V and 3 bases from J, with 10 bases between. The length of the CDR3 is 14 residues. Germline V gives CDR1 SGHVS, CDR2 FQNEAQ. The CDR3 DNA follows: TGTGCCAGCAGCTTAGGGACAGCCGGCTACGAGCAGTACTTC. This sequence encodes CASSLGTAGYEQYF.

In its sample, this clone was seen a few times. The chain employs TRBV11-2 and TRBJ1-4, with 10 bases matching TRBD1. V was clipped by 5 bases and J by 12 bases; unmatched bases: 9. Germline V gene data show CDR1 as SGHAT and CDR2 as FQNNGV. The CDR3 consists of 14 residues. CDR3 sequence reads: CASSPGDRGPQLFF. CDR3 DNA: TGTGCCAGCAGCCCGGGGGACAGGGGACCCCAACTGTTTTTT.

This chain connects TRBV19 to TRBJ1-5, with 12 bases aligning to TRBD1. Germline CDR1 reads LNHDA; CDR2 reads SQIVND (reference sequence). The V and J ends lost 5 bases and 1 base, in that order; junction bases with no gene match: 9. This CDR3 region has 18 residues. Here the CDR3 reads CASSLGDRGPTSNQPQHF. The CDR3 DNA follows: TGTGCCAGTAGTCTGGGGGACAGGGGGCCCACGAGCAATCAGCCCCAGCATTTT. Filled out from reference TRBV19 and TRBJ1-5, the complete variable domain reads DGGITQSPKYLFRKEGQNVTLSCEQNLNHDAMYWYRQDPGQGLRLIYYSQIVNDFQKGDIAEGYSVSREKKESFPLTVTSAQKNPTAFYLCASSLGDRGPTSNQPQHFGDGTRLSIL.

The chain links TRBV10-3 to TRBJ1-1; 8 bases map to TRBD1. V lost 3 bases and J lost 8; bases outside the gene matches: 2. The CDR3 sequence is 12 residues long. From germline, CDR1 is ENHRY and CDR2 SYGVKD. The CDR3 nucleotides read TGTGCCATCAGTGAATGGACAGGGGAAGCTTTCTTT. It specifies CAISEWTGEAFF.

Here the CDR3 reads CASSGGTNSYEQYF. The CDR3 DNA follows: TGTGCCAGTAGTGGGGGGACTAACTCCTACGAGCAGTACTTC. The V call is TRBV19, the J call TRBJ2-7, with TRBD2 matching over 7 bases. The V segment lost 5 bases and the J segment 0 bases; nucleotides outside the gene matches: 4. Germline V lookup: CDR1 LNHDA, CDR2 SQIVND (reference sequence). The CDR3 consists of 14 residues.

V gene TRBV24-1 combines with J gene TRBJ1-2; D is ambiguous. The CDR3 spans 11 residues. Trimming left V 5 bases short and J 4 bases short, with 4 bases between. Germline values: CDR1 KGHDR, CDR2 SFDVKD. DNA for the CDR3: TGTGCCACCAGTGGGGGCTATGGCTACACCTTC. Encoded protein: CATSGGYGYTF.

This clone has just a few counts. V is TRBV7-9 and J is TRBJ2-7; maybe TRBD2 (6 bases). Per the germline V gene, CDR1 is SEHNR and CDR2 is FQNEAQ (reference sequence). The V gene lost 2 bases and the J gene lost 2 bases, with 16 bases spanning the gap. CDR3 size: 16 residues. CDR3 protein: CASSLRDSRSPYEQYF. As DNA, the CDR3 is TGTGCCAGCAGCTTAAGGGACTCCAGATCTCCCTACGAGCAGTACTTC.

The chain joins TRBV2 to TRBJ1-1; D ambiguous. This CDR3 contains 14 residues. The V gene lost 3 bases and the J gene lost 4 bases, with 12 bases spanning the gap. Germline lookup yields CDR1 SNHLY and CDR2 FYNNEI. CDR3 nucleotide sequence: TGTGCCAGCAGTGACGGTCAGATTGGCACTGAAGCTTTCTTT. Translated, it gives CASSDGQIGTEAFF.

J is TRBJ2-2 and V is TRBV9, with TRBD1 matching 8 bases. The V gene end was trimmed by 3 bases and the J gene end by 7 bases; junction bases not matched to a gene: 8. CDR1 and CDR2 (germline): SGDLS, YYNGEE. The CDR3 consists of 15 residues. CDR3 nucleotides: TGTGCCAGCAGCGGAGACAGGGGCTCCAGCGGGGAGCTGTTTTTT. It yields the protein CASSGDRGSSGELFF.

The J gene is TRBJ2-2, the V gene TRBV19; TRBD2 aligns across 8 bases. The CDR3 runs 15 residues. From germline, CDR1 is LNHDA and CDR2 SQIVND (reference sequence). The trim removed 4 bases at V and 5 bases at J, leaving 6 bases unmatched. The CDR3 DNA reads TGTGCCAGTAGTAATCCGGGACTAGGAACCGGGGAGCTGTTTTTT. Translation gives CASSNPGLGTGELFF.

The chain carries TRBV7-9 and TRBJ1-5; TRBD1 might be the D (6 bases). CDR3 length: 15 residues. CDR1 and CDR2 from the germline V gene are SEHNR and FQNEAQ (reference sequence). Trimming removed 5 bases from V and 2 bases from J, with 13 bases in between. CDR3 sequence reads: CASSGQGSGNQPQHF. The CDR3 DNA reads as TGTGCCAGCAGCGGCCAGGGGTCGGGCAATCAGCCCCAGCATTTT.

This sequence joins TRBV7-3 and TRBJ2-7; 9 bases agree with TRBD1. CDR3 length: 15 residues. V shed 5 bases, J shed 0 bases, and the junction held 5 bases outside the gene matches. Germline CDR1 is SGHTA and CDR2 is FQGTGA. The CDR3 sequence: CASSPGDRVSYEQYF. As DNA, the CDR3 is TGTGCCAGCAGCCCAGGGGACAGGGTCTCCTACGAGCAGTACTTC.

This clone was detected only once. This sequence joins TRBV18 and TRBJ2-3; 7 nucleotides align to TRBD1. Per germline, CDR1 KGHSH and CDR2 LQKENI. The junction had 7 bases not matched to a gene; V was cut back by 5 bases and J by 2 bases. This CDR3 has 15 residues. The CDR3 is CASSTGQAATDTQYF. The CDR3 DNA reads TGTGCCAGCTCAACAGGACAGGCTGCCACAGATACGCAGTATTTT.

The chain is built from TRBV27 and TRBJ2-3; weak D call: TRBD1 (6 bases). There are 15 residues in the CDR3. The ends were cut back, 2 bases at V and 5 bases at J, with 14 bases in the middle. Germline CDR1 reads MNHEY; CDR2 reads SMNVEV (reference sequence). The CDR3 region has the DNA TGTGCCAGCAGTTTAAACCCACAGGGTCGAGATACGCAGTATTTT. Translation gives CASSLNPQGRDTQYF.

CDR3 region: CAIPEGDTFYGYTF. Written as DNA, the CDR3 is TGTGCCATCCCCGAAGGGGACACTTTTTATGGCTACACCTTC. The chain employs TRBV10-3 and TRBJ1-2, with D possibly being TRBD1 (6 bases). Germline CDR1 ENHRY, CDR2 SYGVKD. Trimming stripped 8 bases from V and 5 bases from J, with 18 bases between. This CDR3 comprises 14 residues.

The V and J genes are TRBV1 and TRBJ1-1; the D call in the table, TRBD1, was not verified against the DNA. TRBV1 is labeled a pseudogene. CDR3 length equals 15 residues. The CDR3 here is CTSSQRTEKYTEAFF. DNA for the CDR3: TGCACCAGCAGCCAACGGACAGAAAAGTACACTGAAGCTTTCTTT.

This chain links TRBV11-2 with TRBJ2-4, with 9 bases lining up with TRBD1. This CDR3 spans 16 amino acids. With V trimmed by 4 bases and J by 0 bases, 4 bases remained unmatched. From germline, CDR1 is SGHAT and CDR2 FQNNGV. The CDR3 coding sequence is TGTGCCAGCAGCTCCGGACAGGGGCTAGCCAAAAACATTCAGTACTTC. Its protein is CASSSGQGLAKNIQYF.

The genes are TRBV6-2 or TRBV6-3 and TRBJ1-2, with TRBD1 identical over 8 bases. The CDR3 runs to 13 residues. V lost 5 bases, J lost 4 bases, and 3 bases stayed unmatched. CDR1 MNHEY and CDR2 SVGEGT come from the germline V gene. The CDR3 spells CASSDRGVYGYTF. The CDR3, as DNA: TGTGCCAGCAGTGACAGGGGCGTCTATGGCTACACCTTC.

The J gene is TRBJ2-3, the V gene TRBV7-3; 8 nucleotides match TRBD1. The CDR3 is 15 amino acids. V was clipped by 5 bases and J by 1 base; unmatched bases: 5. Germline CDR1 SGHTA, CDR2 FQGTGA. The CDR3 DNA sequence: TGTGCCAGCAGCCACTACAGGGGGGGCACAGATACGCAGTATTTT. This sequence encodes CASSHYRGGTDTQYF.

This clone is a singleton in its sample. The genes are TRBV19 and TRBJ1-2; no reliable D call. The germline V and J ends were trimmed by 1 base and 8 bases, with 23 bases remaining between them. The germline gives CDR1 LNHDA, CDR2 SQIVND (reference sequence). The CDR3 covers 17 residues. The CDR3 nucleotides read TGTGCCAGTAGTATAGGTGGCAGCGTCTTTGGGGATATAGGCTACACCTTC. It encodes CASSIGGSVFGDIGYTF.

This rearrangement joins TRBV10-3 to TRBJ2-3, with D possibly being TRBD1 (6 bases). Germline assignment: CDR1 ENHRY and CDR2 SYGVKD. The V end lost 11 bases, the J end lost 7 bases, and 19 bases lay between the germline ends. The CDR3 is 13 amino acids. The DNA for the CDR3 is TGTGCCGCTCACTCGTACCAGGGGAATACGCAGTATTTT. Translated: CAAHSYQGNTQYF.

V and J are TRBV5-1 and TRBJ1-6; TRBD1 aligns across 7 bases. The CDR3 length is 14 residues. Germline CDR1 reads SGHRS; CDR2 reads YFSETQ. After removal of 4 bases from V and 9 bases from J, the junction contained 7 bases not matched to a gene. DNA for the CDR3: TGCGCCAGCAGCGGGACAGTAGCGGGTTCACCCCTCCACTTT. It specifies CASSGTVAGSPLHF.

The V call is TRBV12-3 or TRBV12-4, the J call TRBJ2-2; 7 nucleotides match TRBD2. V was clipped by 7 bases and J by 7 bases; unmatched bases: 0. This CDR3 is 11 amino acids long. Written as DNA, the CDR3 is TGTGCCAGCAAGCGGGGCGGGGAGCTGTTTTTT. This gives the protein CASKRGGELFF.

The V and J genes are TRBV7-2 and TRBJ1-5; D is ambiguous. The CDR3 runs to 15 residues. CDR1 is SGHTA and CDR2 is FQGNSA in the germline V gene. The V and J ends lost 6 bases and 7 bases respectively, with 19 bases between them. The CDR3 DNA sequence: TGTGCCAGCAGTCCCTATCCGGGCAACCAACAGCCCCAGCATTTT. It yields the protein CASSPYPGNQQPQHF. The full variable domain, with the rest looked up from reference TRBV7-2 and TRBJ1-5, is GAGVSQSPSNKVTEKGKDVELRCDPISGHTALYWYRQSLGQGLEFLIYFQGNSAPDKSGLPSDRFSAERTGGSVSTLTIQRTQQEDSAVYLCASSPYPGNQQPQHFGDGTRLSIL.

The rearrangement joins TRBV2 to TRBJ2-1; 11 bases match TRBD1. Germline values: CDR1 SNHLY, CDR2 FYNNEI. Trimming took 5 bases from V and 3 from J; bases not matched to a gene: 6. This CDR3 is built from 16 residues. CDR3 sequence reads: CASSTTGTGGYNEQFF. CDR3 nucleotides: TGTGCCAGCAGTACCACCGGGACAGGGGGCTACAATGAGCAGTTCTTC.

The V gene is TRBV5-1, the J gene TRBJ2-2; a possible D gene is TRBD2 (5 bases). Germline CDR1 and CDR2: SGHRS and YFSETQ. The CDR3 loop spans 14 amino acids. The V and J ends lost 10 bases and 1 base respectively, with 14 bases between them. In DNA, the CDR3 is TGCGCCTCGCAGCGGTGGGAGAACACCGGGGAGCTGTTTTTT. Amino acid sequence: CASQRWENTGELFF.

The V call is TRBV2, the J call TRBJ2-3; 10 bases line up with TRBD2. Germline assignment: CDR1 SNHLY and CDR2 FYNNEI. V was pared by 7 bases and J by 6 bases, with 7 bases of the junction left unmatched. There are 14 residues in the CDR3. CDR3 in amino acids: CASTRAGGLDTQYF. CDR3 coding DNA: TGTGCCAGCACCAGAGCGGGGGGGCTGGATACGCAGTATTTT.

The chain combines TRBV30 with TRBJ1-4; 9 nucleotides match TRBD1. This CDR3 is 16 amino acids long. Germline CDR1 is GTSNPN and CDR2 is SVGIG (reference sequence). V lost 1 base to trimming and J lost 5 bases; unmatched junction nucleotides: 8. CDR3 coding DNA: TGTGCCTGGAGTGCTATTGGACAGGGGTCAAATGAAAAACTGTTTTTT. Translating it yields CAWSAIGQGSNEKLFF.

The chain joins TRBV4-2 to TRBJ2-1; weak D call: TRBD1 (6 bases). V dropped 4 bases and J dropped 4 bases, with 11 bases sitting between them. CDR1 and CDR2 (germline): LGHNA, YNFKEQ. This CDR3 is built from 14 residues. The CDR3 sequence is CASSPGQLYNEQFF. CDR3 nucleotide sequence: TGTGCCAGCAGCCCCGGACAGCTATACAATGAGCAGTTCTTC.

The chain links TRBV7-2 to TRBJ1-6; D gene unclear. Germline V CDR1 and CDR2: SGHTA, FQGNSA. V was shortened by 2 bases and J by 4 bases, with 9 bases between the two germline ends. This CDR3 comprises 15 residues. The CDR3 spells CASSLSPGYNSPLHF. The CDR3 nucleotides are TGTGCCAGCAGCTTATCCCCGGGGTATAATTCACCCCTCCACTTT.

The rearrangement links TRBV9 to TRBJ2-1, with D maybe TRBD2 (6 bases). This CDR3 contains 16 residues. The germline V and J ends were trimmed by 3 bases and 3 bases, with 16 bases remaining between them. CDR1 is SGDLS and CDR2 is YYNGEE in the germline V gene. The CDR3 here is CASSDPGGISYNEQFF. DNA for the CDR3: TGTGCCAGCAGCGACCCCGGGGGAATAAGCTACAATGAGCAGTTCTTC.